One sample yielded the 6 T cell receptor beta chains listed below, sequenced in a study of T cell repertoires in cytomegalovirus infection (dated by TCRdb to between 2017 and 2020). The intended sense of this specimen's treatment or condition label: in vitro stimulation with specific CMV peptide epitopes to enrich CMV-specific T cells. These TCRs are of unknown antigen specificity. Sequenced using an Illumina HiSeq 1500. Using fastp at Q25 and MiXCR, TCRdb reprocessed the public reads and kept productive beta chains. For every CDR3 protein sequence, its rows merge into one entry that carries the most common genes and DNA. A total of about 570,000 distinct CDR3 sequences appear in this sample, around 40% of them only once. The ten biggest clones cover 40% to 60% of the sample. The sample was cultured PBMCs, taken from culture after CMV antigen stimulation. The receptors derive from a human donor in good health (CMV status not recorded). Some clones in this sample may be carry-over from other donors' samples.

The V and J genes are TRBV7-6 and TRBJ1-2, with D tentatively TRBD1 (6 bases). CDR3 length: 15 amino acids. V shed 1 base and J shed 4 bases, with 13 bases lying between them. Germline V gives CDR1 SGHVS, CDR2 FNYEAQ. CDR3 nucleotides: TGTGCCAGCAGCTTAGGGGACTCAGGGGCCTATGGCTACACCTTC. Protein: CASSLGDSGAYGYTF.

This clonotype was counted between two and nine times. The CDR3 protein is CASSFRGGIDTQYF. The CDR3 DNA follows: TGTGCCAGCAGCTTCCGGGGGGGAATTGATACGCAGTATTTT. The chain recombines TRBV7-2 with TRBJ2-3; 8 nucleotides agree with TRBD2. The J segment lost 6 bases and the V segment lost 3 bases, leaving 5 bases of the junction unmatched. In germline, CDR1 is SGHTA, CDR2 FQGNSA. This CDR3 is 14 amino acids long.

This clonotype has a handful of counts. The gene calls are TRBV7-2 and TRBJ1-6; D unresolved. V was cut by 3 bases and J by 10 bases, with 10 bases left in between. Looked up from germline, CDR1 is SGHTA and CDR2 is FQGNSA. The length of the CDR3 is 13 residues. DNA of the CDR3: TGTGCCAGCAGCTTGAGATTCGGATCACCCCTCCACTTT. This encodes CASSLRFGSPLHF.

This clonotype appeared a few times. The chain is built from TRBV20-1 and TRBJ2-1, with TRBD1 matching 7 bases. Germline V lookup: CDR1 DFQATT, CDR2 SNEGSKA (reference sequence). The CDR3 is 15 amino acids. J lost 4 bases, V lost 0 bases, and 6 bases had no gene match. The CDR3 loop is CSARDRWDSYNEQFF. For the CDR3, the DNA is TGCAGTGCTAGAGATCGGTGGGACAGTTACAATGAGCAGTTCTTC.

This clonotype was observed a handful of times. V and J are TRBV7-2 and TRBJ2-3; 11 positions agree with TRBD2. CDR3 size: 15 residues. V was pared by 7 bases and J by 4 bases, with 7 bases of the junction left unmatched. Germline V gives CDR1 SGHTA, CDR2 FQGNSA. In DNA form, the CDR3 reads TGTGCCAGCACCATACTAGCGGGAGTGTCAGATACGCAGTATTTT. This gives the protein CASTILAGVSDTQYF. Combining the CDR3 with reference TRBV7-2 and TRBJ2-3 gives the whole variable domain GAGVSQSPSNKVTEKGKDVELRCDPISGHTALYWYRQSLGQGLEFLIYFQGNSAPDKSGLPSDRFSAERTGGSVSTLTIQRTQQEDSAVYLCASTILAGVSDTQYFGPGTRLTVL.

Only one count was recorded for this clonotype. The genes are TRBV19 and TRBJ1-1; maybe TRBD1 (5 bases). This CDR3 contains 14 residues. Trimming cost V 6 bases and J 1 base, with 12 bases left between them. Germline values: CDR1 LNHDA, CDR2 SQIVND (reference sequence). In nucleotides, the CDR3 is TGTGCCAGTAGCCAAATGACAGAGAACACTGAAGCTTTCTTT. Translation: CASSQMTENTEAFF.